A selection of T cell receptor beta chains follows, all from one sample in a study of regulatory T cells in long-lasting Graves disease. TCRdb recomputed calls from the multiplex PCR reads with MiXCR, one row per CDR3 protein. Found here are 400,000 to 500,000 distinct CDR3 sequences, more than 13% of them singletons; the top ten hold around 15%. This sample also belongs to another study, concerning T cells in Graves' hyperthyroidism and ophthalmopathy.

Source: peripheral blood mononuclear cells (PBMCs), taken at new diagnosis, from a patient treated with antithyroid drugs. These receptors originate from a woman younger than 45 with Graves disease. Each CDR3 is given without its conserved first and last residue. A clone size is listed for some rows: how often the clone was seen (once, few, many), or a class if it is expanded.

abundance | j_gene | v_gene | CDR3aa
few | TRBJ1-5 | TRBV12-3/TRBV12-4 | ASSLGPGEIQPQH
NA | TRBJ1-1 | TRBV19 | ASSGWGRPEAF
many | TRBJ1-1 | TRBV14 | ASSLMGVGQMNTEAF
NA | TRBJ1-3 | TRBV25-1 | ASSEHHSGNTIY
few | TRBJ2-1 | TRBV9 | ASSGDPTSGRSYNEQF
NA | TRBJ2-7 | TRBV4-1 | ASNQDSGTGGLYEQY
NA | TRBJ2-7 | TRBV3-1 | ASSFRDRGLYEQY
NA | TRBJ2-1 | TRBV7-9 | ASNYPPSGENEQF
many | TRBJ1-4 | TRBV9 | ASSGRSGQSNEKLF
few | TRBJ2-5 | TRBV6-9 | ASSYNRPSQETQY
NA | TRBJ2-3 | TRBV27 | ASSLWGGRDVADTQY
many | TRBJ2-3 | TRBV10-3 | AISGWDFTDTQY
few | TRBJ2-1 | TRBV6-1 | ASSAVSSYNEQF
many | TRBJ2-7 | TRBV28 | ASSFQYSYEQY
NA | TRBJ2-2 | TRBV2 | ASKRGARSGELF
many | TRBJ1-4 | TRBV13 | ASSDRDRYNEKLF
few | TRBJ2-1 | TRBV19 | ASSMGTGNSYNEQF
many | TRBJ2-5 | TRBV27 | ASRDRPSGIQETQY
NA | TRBJ2-3 | TRBV6-4 | ASSDEAGVATQY
few | TRBJ1-2 | TRBV5-1 | ASSPWDRANYGYT
NA | TRBJ1-4 | TRBV10-3 | AIRQQGDEELF
many | TRBJ2-6 | TRBV12-3/TRBV12-4 | ASSHSSGANVLT
many | TRBJ2-3 | TRBV28 | ASSRPASTDTQY
many | TRBJ2-2 | TRBV24-1 | ATSDLDRGRTGELF
NA | NA | TRBV20-1 | SASSRETQY
many | TRBJ2-7 | TRBV5-1 | ASSKEPRDRYEQY
many | TRBJ2-1 | TRBV30 | AWSVDNNEQF
NA | TRBJ2-3 | TRBV5-5 | ASSFTGTLLPGGTDTQY
few | TRBJ2-5 | TRBV13 | ASSPRGEETQY
NA | TRBJ2-2 | TRBV24-1 | ATSEDSGTGNTGELF
many | TRBJ1-1 | TRBV5-1 | ASAPDSFNTEAF
many | TRBJ2-7 | TRBV12-3/TRBV12-4 | ASSSGAAYEQY
NA | TRBJ2-3 | TRBV18 | ASSPPATRAPDTQY